This T cell receptor beta chain was sequenced for a study of regulatory T cells in long-lasting Graves disease. Study results and caveats: New patients shared approximately 1,000 public clonotypes, and persistent patients shared more, with over 2,500.

This clonotype was recorded at least ten times. No antigen is known for it. After removal of 2 bases from V and 4 bases from J, the junction contained 9 bases not matched to a gene. The germline CDR1 and CDR2 sequences are MNHEY and SVGEGT. This CDR3 spans 16 amino acids. Time point defined: newly diagnosed GD, antithyroid drugs for less than 3 months. Following extraction of RNA from PBMCs, that RNA was used to make the TCR library. Arm-PCR of CDR3 regions with iRepertoire HTBI primers generated TCR beta libraries. One entry per CDR3 protein results from TCRdb running MiXCR on the multiplex PCR reads. The sample comprises over 350,000 distinct CDR3 sequences, approximately 15% of which are singletons, and over 15% rests with the top ten. The data were also submitted as part of a second study, on T cells in Graves' hyperthyroidism and ophthalmopathy. As that study records: Graves' hyperthyroidism showing no ophthalmopathy progression within 18 months was considered stable. Every diagnosis used clinical symptoms, serum thyroxine and TRAb, thyroid ultrasound and orbital computed tomography. Stable hyperthyroidism was told apart from ophthalmopathy by a model built on 13 V-J features.

The chain employs TRBV6-2 or TRBV6-3 and TRBJ2-5; 8 bases agree with TRBD1. The source of this sequence is a woman aged 50 to 60 with Graves disease. Material: peripheral blood mononuclear cells (PBMCs), obtained at new diagnosis, from a patient treated with antithyroid drugs. The CDR3: CASSYKARGRLETQYF. In nucleotides, the CDR3 is TGTGCCAGCAGTTACAAGGCCAGGGGGCGATTAGAGACCCAGTACTTC.